A single sample gave rise to the 14 T cell receptor beta chains below, sequenced in a study of shared clonotypes between healthy human individuals. CD45RO-negative CD8 cells positively selected for CCR7 made up the naive population, which excluded terminally differentiated effector memory CD45RA+ cells. TCRdb keeps only in-frame clones here, not all; method: immunoSEQ multiplex PCR. The sample yields about 2,200,000 clones, approximately 94% seen once. The specimen was naive CD8+ T cells from PBMCs. The receptor set was obtained from a man in his late teens or twenties in good health. Some clones in this sample may be carry-over from other donors' samples.

The V gene is TRBV5-1, the J gene TRBJ2-3; possibly TRBD2 for D (6 bases). CDR1 and CDR2 from the germline V gene are SGHRS and YFSETQ. Trimming pared 3 bases from V and 2 bases from J, leaving 16 bases between. The CDR3 runs 16 residues. The CDR3 spells CASSSNGTSYTDTQYF. The DNA of the CDR3 is TGCGCCAGCAGCTCGAACGGGACTTCCTACACAGATACGCAGTATTTT. Full variable domain (missing parts from reference TRBV5-1 and TRBJ2-3): KAGVTQTPRYLIKTRGQQVTLSCSPISGHRSVSWYQQTPGQGLQFLFEYFSETQRNKGNFPGRFSGRQFSNSRSEMNVSTLELGDSALYLCASSSNGTSYTDTQYFGPGTRLTVL.

Only a few counts were recorded for this clone. V and J are TRBV7-9 and TRBJ1-1; D is ambiguous. The ends were cut back, 7 bases at V and 5 bases at J, with 14 bases in the middle. Germline CDR1 SEHNR, CDR2 FQNEAQ (reference sequence). The length of the CDR3 is 13 residues. CDR3 protein: CASTSSLRTEAFF. CDR3 DNA: TGTGCCAGCACCTCAAGTCTTAGGACTGAAGCTTTCTTT.

This clone came up a few times. The J gene is TRBJ1-1, the V gene TRBV6-5; D is undetermined. The CDR3 totals 14 residues. Looked up from germline, CDR1 is MNHEY and CDR2 is SVGAGI. Trimming removed 6 bases from V and 1 base from J, with 12 bases in between. DNA for the CDR3: TGTGCCAGCAGACCTGACATGAAGAACACTGAAGCTTTCTTT. This sequence encodes CASRPDMKNTEAFF.

On this clone: The same CDR3 is also encoded by other DNA sequences in this sample. The rearrangement links TRBV9 to TRBJ1-3; D gene uncertain. The CDR3 contains 14 residues. Trimming removed 2 bases at V and 0 bases at J, with 6 bases between. Per germline, CDR1 SGDLS and CDR2 YYNGEE. CDR3 amino acids: CASSVPSSGNTIYF. The CDR3 coding sequence is TGTGCCAGCAGCGTCCCCAGCTCTGGAAACACCATATATTTT.

The chain has TRBV11-2 and TRBJ1-3; possible D gene TRBD1, 5 bases. Germline-derived CDR1 and CDR2 are SGHAT and FQNNGV. Trimming took 5 bases from V and 2 from J, leaving 10 bases between them. The CDR3 is 14 residues long. The CDR3 loop is CASSPRGTGNTIYF. The CDR3 region has the DNA TGTGCCAGCAGCCCTCGGGGGACTGGAAACACCATATATTTT.

The CDR3 DNA reads as TGTGCCAGCAGTTTATTGGTTCCAGTTGGCCACCCCTACGAGCAGTACTTC. It encodes CASSLLVPVGHPYEQYF. This chain links TRBV27 with TRBJ2-7; no clear D. Trimming removed 1 base at V and 2 bases at J, with 18 bases between. The CDR3 is made up of 17 amino acids. The V gene's germline CDR1 is MNHEY and CDR2 SMNVEV (reference sequence).

This sequence joins TRBV19 and TRBJ2-3; 14 bases match TRBD2. Losses at the gene ends were 7 bases for V and 2 bases for J; bases not matched to a gene: 11. The germline V gene has CDR1 LNHDA and CDR2 SQIVND (reference sequence). The CDR3 totals 18 residues. The CDR3: CASISPGTSGSPTDTQYF. The CDR3 nucleotides are TGTGCCAGTATCAGCCCCGGGACTAGCGGGAGTCCCACAGATACGCAGTATTTT. Full variable domain (remainder filled in from reference TRBV19 and TRBJ2-3): DGGITQSPKYLFRKEGQNVTLSCEQNLNHDAMYWYRQDPGQGLRLIYYSQIVNDFQKGDIAEGYSVSREKKESFPLTVTSAQKNPTAFYLCASISPGTSGSPTDTQYFGPGTRLTVL.

The chain is built from TRBV27 and TRBJ1-1, with a tentative D call TRBD1 (6 bases). The germline V and J ends were trimmed by 3 bases and 4 bases, with 9 bases remaining between them. This CDR3 spans 13 amino acids. CDR1 is MNHEY and CDR2 is SMNVEV in the germline V gene (reference sequence). In DNA, the CDR3 is TGTGCCAGCAGTTTGGGACATCTCACTGAAGCTTTCTTT. Translated, it gives CASSLGHLTEAFF.

The genes are TRBV19 and TRBJ2-1; D might be TRBD1 (5 bases). Trimming took 3 bases from V and 4 from J, leaving 13 bases between them. This CDR3 has 15 amino acids. The germline CDR1 and CDR2 sequences are LNHDA and SQIVND (reference sequence). CDR3 sequence (DNA): TGTGCCAGTAGTATCAGCAGGGTCGAATACAATGAGCAGTTCTTC. Translation gives CASSISRVEYNEQFF.

The J gene is TRBJ2-1, the V gene TRBV27, with 9 positions matching TRBD2. Looked up from germline, CDR1 is MNHEY and CDR2 is SMNVEV (reference sequence). J was trimmed by 6 bases and V by 8 bases; bases with no gene match: 11. This CDR3 has 15 residues. The CDR3 loop is CASEGSRGGVNEQFF. The CDR3 DNA reads as TGTGCCAGCGAAGGTTCCCGCGGGGGGGTCAATGAGCAGTTCTTC.

The chain uses TRBV10-1 and TRBJ2-7, with D maybe TRBD1 (7 bases). The CDR3 is made up of 15 amino acids. V was shortened by 6 bases and J by 5 bases, with 20 bases between the two germline ends. The germline V gene encodes CDR1 WNHNN and CDR2 SYGVQD (reference sequence). The CDR3 nucleotides read TGCGCCAGCAGCGAGGCGGAGGGGGCTTTCGACGAGCAGTACTTC. Its translation: CASSEAEGAFDEQYF.

J is TRBJ2-1 and V is TRBV7-6; perhaps TRBD2 as D (6 bases). Trimming took off 1 base at V and 9 bases at J, with 10 bases between the two ends. Germline V gene sequence: CDR1 SGHVS, CDR2 FNYEAQ. The CDR3 consists of 13 residues. The CDR3 DNA sequence: TGTGCCAGCAGCTTAGGCGGGGCCAGTGAGCAGTTCTTC. Translation gives CASSLGGASEQFF.

This clone has a handful of counts. The rearrangement links TRBV25-1 to TRBJ1-1; no definite D call. Trimming removed 4 bases from V and 2 bases from J, with 2 bases in between. The CDR3 covers 11 residues. Germline V gene sequence: CDR1 MGHDK, CDR2 SYGVNS. CDR3 residues: CASSANTEAFF. CDR3 in DNA: TGTGCCAGCAGTGCTAACACTGAAGCTTTCTTT.

This chain uses TRBV19 with TRBJ2-3, with TRBD2 identical over 8 bases. Trimming cost V 8 bases and J 2 bases; bases outside gene matches: 12. Germline assignment: CDR1 LNHDA and CDR2 SQIVND (reference sequence). This CDR3 has 16 amino acids. The CDR3 DNA is TGTGCCAGTGGGAGAAATGCGGGAGGTCACACAGATACGCAGTATTTT. Protein sequence: CASGRNAGGHTDTQYF.